The clone carrying this TCR beta chain came up a few times. Its antigen is still unknown. Assay: immunoSEQ multiplex PCR; the TCRdb copy retains only in-frame clones and omits some. The sample has just under 60,000 clones, around 80% seen once. This sample is part of a study of vaccination effects on CD4 cells after COVID-19. Study-level information: Researchers obtained post-vaccine samples at a median of 72 days past the second dose.

In germline, CDR1 is KGHDR, CDR2 SFDVKD. The V end lost 10 bases, the J end lost 4 bases, and 13 bases lay between the germline ends. The length of the CDR3 is 13 residues. In the ViraFEST assay, antigen-specific CD4+ clonotypes were identified by expansion after peptide-pool stimulation. Once cultured for 10 days, the cells underwent separation to obtain CD4+ T cells. Two doses of either BNT162b2 or mRNA-1273 were given to each participant. None of the vaccinated had previously contracted SARS-CoV-2, and their nucleocapsid antibodies tested negative. Study-level results: Pronounced clonal contraction occurred in clones induced by infection and by vaccine late after vaccination.

This clonotype was obtained from a human donor who received a COVID-19 vaccine. Sequenced material: CD4+ T cells from PBMCs cultured with HCoV-OC43 spike peptides, taken after COVID-19 vaccination. As to subset: HCoV-OC43 spike overlapping peptide pool stimulation. The J gene is TRBJ2-1, the V gene TRBV24-1; TRBD2 might be the D (5 bases). CDR3 DNA sequence: TGTGCCACTAACTCTGGACTGTACAATGAGCAGTTCTTC. Protein sequence: CATNSGLYNEQFF.